This T cell receptor beta chain derives from a study of neurological immune-mediated disorders (dated by TCRdb to the late 2010s). Broadly, across the study: The study compared peripheral blood TCR-beta repertoires of HTLV-I-associated myelopathy (HAM/TSP) patients, multiple sclerosis patients and healthy controls using UMI-based sequencing. The cohort included about 70 subjects: some 14 with HAM/TSP, some 34 with multiple sclerosis, and 20 healthy controls. Longitudinal samples, technical triplicates and paired sorted CD4+ and CD8+ T-cell subsets, alongside PBMC samples, were included among the 90 to 130 TCR-beta libraries. Technical triplicate libraries were sequenced to precisely calculate the variability in frequency of each individual clone. The paper as a whole reports these results and caveats: Expanded clones from different subjects shared no identical CDR3 amino acid sequences, which suggests that TCR-beta repertoires were private in all groups. TCR clonal expansion was highest in HAM/TSP patients and lowest in MS patients, with MS patients falling below even healthy controls.

What the time point label conveys for this sample: technical triplicate 2. Sorted-subset TCR libraries were prepared from about a million sorted CD4+ or CD8+ T cells. Peripheral blood was subjected to Ficoll-Hypaque density gradient centrifugation to isolate PBMCs, which were then cryopreserved in liquid nitrogen. Paired sorted CD4+ and CD8+ subsets came from healthy controls, HAM/TSP patients and MS patients. cDNA synthesis used template-switch 5'RACE with a primer carrying a 10-nucleotide random unique molecular identifier tagging each TCR transcript. Over 160 million TCR-beta sequences, covering 15-18 subjects, were produced in each sequencing run. Total RNA was extracted with the RNeasy kit. Using the KAPA Real-time Library Amplification kit, TCR-beta VDJ regions were amplified with primers for the TCR constant region and the 5'RACE anchor. A first PCR added sample indexes and Illumina adaptors, and a second PCR then raised library yield. After purification with Ampure beads, the TCR product of roughly 650 bp was size-selected on a 2% E-gel SizeSelection system. Before pooling, library quality was assessed on a Bioanalyzer, concentration was determined with Qubit, and library quantification was performed with the Kapa Library Quantification kit. Paired-end 2 x 150 bp sequencing of the libraries was performed on an Illumina HiSeq 2500. To increase sequence diversity, about 24-32% phiX was spiked into each library pool. Per the source publication's procedure: The quality-filtered reads were processed with the UMI-based MiGEC pipeline, whose error correction step removed more than 80% of the raw TCR sequences. VDJ genes were aligned to IMGT germline references, and each clonotype was defined by a unique CDR3 amino acid sequence together with V-J genes. VDJtools evaluated clonal expansion, Shannon diversity and CDR3 relatedness (CalcPairwiseDistances, ClusterSamples); CLCbio workbench built phylogenetic trees. Expanded clones were defined as having at least 8 unique UMIs, based on coefficient-of-variation modelling across technical triplicates. Using fastp trimming at Q25 and MiXCR clonotype assembly, TCRdb reanalyzed the public sequencing data and kept in-frame beta chains. For every CDR3 protein sequence, its rows merge into one entry that carries the most common genes and DNA. V and J calls and clone size were set by TCRdb, not the authors. Counted in this sample were 25,000 to 35,000 distinct CDR3 sequences; roughly 13% of them appeared once. Around 5% of the sample is held by the ten biggest clonotypes.

Spanning cysteine to phenylalanine, the CDR3 consists of 16 amino acids. The DNA shown is the 48-base CDR3, in frame from base 1. The germline V gene sets CDR1 to SGHDT and CDR2 to YYEEEE. From V the trimming removes 0 bases and from J it removes 2 bases, while the gene matches leave 2 bases of the junction unaccounted for. This clonotype has at least ten counts. Its target antigen remains unknown. Per-nucleotide qualities are absent, and no much larger clonotype sits a single base away. The source is a female donor with HTLV-1-associated myelopathy (HAM/TSP). The sample taken for sequencing was CD4+ T cells from blood. Here the chain combines TRBV5-6 and TRBJ2-1, with TRBD2 matching 10 junction bases. The DNA is TGTGCCAGCAGCTTGGAGCGGGAGGGCCCCTACAATGAGCAGTTCTTC. Its protein reads: CASSLEREGPYNEQFF.